Below are 4 T cell receptor beta chains sequenced from a single sample in a study of T cell repertoires in cytomegalovirus infection. These receptors are not linked to any known antigen. TCRdb itself ran the reads through MiXCR, one entry per CDR3 protein. The sample records hundreds of thousands of distinct CDR3 sequences, roughly 28% being singletons. The specimen was cultured PBMCs, collected from culture after CMV antigen stimulation. These receptors all stem from a human donor in good health (CMV status not recorded). Some clones in this sample may be carry-over from other donors' samples.

This clonotype was counted only a few times. The chain has TRBV5-1 and TRBJ2-5; 10 bases fit TRBD2. The V segment lost 4 bases and the J segment 6 bases; nucleotides outside the gene matches: 9. In germline, CDR1 is SGHRS, CDR2 YFSETQ. CDR3 length: 15 amino acids. CDR3 bases: TGCGCCAGCAGCGGAGGGGGACTAGCGACGAAGACCCAGTACTTC. Its translation: CASSGGGLATKTQYF. Full variable domain (missing parts from reference TRBV5-1 and TRBJ2-5): KAGVTQTPRYLIKTRGQQVTLSCSPISGHRSVSWYQQTPGQGLQFLFEYFSETQRNKGNFPGRFSGRQFSNSRSEMNVSTLELGDSALYLCASSGGGLATKTQYFGPGTRLLVL.

The chain carries TRBV11-2 and TRBJ1-2; no definite D call. CDR1 is SGHAT, CDR2 FQNNGV, per germline. Trimming took 6 bases from V and 8 from J, leaving 19 bases between them. The CDR3 totals 14 residues. The CDR3 DNA follows: TGTGCCAGCAGGCCAATTGCTAAGGCCCGAGGCTACACCTTC. It yields the protein CASRPIAKARGYTF.

The CDR3 is CASTFRPGSTNEKLFF. CDR3 bases: TGTGCCAGCACTTTCCGGCCGGGCTCAACTAATGAAAAACTGTTTTTT. The V and J genes are TRBV6-6 and TRBJ1-4, with D unclear. The CDR3 consists of 16 residues. V lost 7 bases and J 0 bases, leaving 15 bases between the germline ends. CDR1 is MNHNY and CDR2 is SVGAGI in the germline V gene (reference sequence).

The chain recombines TRBV6-1 with TRBJ2-7, with 7 bases fitting TRBD1. After removal of 8 bases from V and 4 bases from J, the junction contained 11 bases not matched to a gene. Germline loops: CDR1 MNHNS, CDR2 SASEGT. This CDR3 comprises 14 residues. CDR3 protein: CASEPRGGVYEQYF. The CDR3 bases are TGTGCCAGCGAACCCCGAGGGGGCGTATACGAGCAGTACTTC.